This TCR beta chain was observed in a study of human T cells and chemical hapten exposure. General study points: Expanded TCR sets contained significantly more large CDR3 similarity clusters than controls.

The V gene lost 5 bases and the J gene lost 4 bases, with 9 bases spanning the gap. CDR3 length equals 12 residues. Described time point: patch test 2, 6 weeks after DPC sensitization. Treatment described: therapeutic diphenylcyclopropenone sensitization with weekly scalp DPC. Many counts were recorded for this clonotype. Its matching antigen is unknown. TCRdb re-called the RACE reads through MiXCR, storing one row per CDR3 protein. The repertoire holds around 82,000 distinct CDR3 sequences, about 6.6% seen once, with 1% to 1.5% in the top ten. Source: whole blood, taken in connection with sensitization to the hapten diphenylcyclopropenone (DPC). This sequence originates from a woman in her 30s with alopecia areata. Some clones in this sample may be carry-over from other donors' samples. The rearrangement uses TRBV12-3 or TRBV12-4 and TRBJ2-7; no definite D call. CDR3 amino acids: CASSRVGYEQYF. In nucleotides, the CDR3 is TGTGCCAGCAGTCGGGTCGGTTACGAGCAGTACTTC.